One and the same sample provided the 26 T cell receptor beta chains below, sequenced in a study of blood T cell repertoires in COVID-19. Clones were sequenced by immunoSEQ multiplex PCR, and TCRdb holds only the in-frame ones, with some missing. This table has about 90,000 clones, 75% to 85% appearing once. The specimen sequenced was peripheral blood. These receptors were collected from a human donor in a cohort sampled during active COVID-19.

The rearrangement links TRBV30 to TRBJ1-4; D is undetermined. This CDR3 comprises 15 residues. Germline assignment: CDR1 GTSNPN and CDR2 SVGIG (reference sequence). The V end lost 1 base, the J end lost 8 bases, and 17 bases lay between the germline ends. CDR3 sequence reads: CAWSGNLGLAEKLFF. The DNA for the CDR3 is TGTGCCTGGAGTGGGAATTTGGGCCTGGCCGAAAAACTGTTTTTT.

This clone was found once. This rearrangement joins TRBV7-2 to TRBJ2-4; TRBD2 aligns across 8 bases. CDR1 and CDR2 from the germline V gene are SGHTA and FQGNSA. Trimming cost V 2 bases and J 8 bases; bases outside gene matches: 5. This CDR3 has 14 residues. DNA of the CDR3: TGTGCCAGCAGCTTAACGGCGGGGGGATACATTCAGTACTTC. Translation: CASSLTAGGYIQYF.

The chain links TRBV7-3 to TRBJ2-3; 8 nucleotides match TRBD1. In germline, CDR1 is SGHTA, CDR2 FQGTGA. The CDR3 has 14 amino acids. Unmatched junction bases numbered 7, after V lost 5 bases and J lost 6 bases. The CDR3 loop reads CASSRGQGSDTQYF. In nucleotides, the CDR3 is TGTGCCAGCAGCCGAGGACAGGGCTCGGATACGCAGTATTTT.

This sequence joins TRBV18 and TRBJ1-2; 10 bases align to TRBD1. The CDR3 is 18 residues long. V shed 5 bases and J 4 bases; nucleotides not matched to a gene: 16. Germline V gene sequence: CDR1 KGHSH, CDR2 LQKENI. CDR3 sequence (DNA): TGTGCCAGCTCATTTTCCGGGACAGGGGCGCCCCCGAGCTATGGCTACACCTTC. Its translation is CASSFSGTGAPPSYGYTF.

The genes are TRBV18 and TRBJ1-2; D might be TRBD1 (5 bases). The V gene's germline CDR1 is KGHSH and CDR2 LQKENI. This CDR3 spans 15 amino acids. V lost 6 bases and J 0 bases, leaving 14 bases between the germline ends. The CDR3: CASSYDRHPNYGYTF. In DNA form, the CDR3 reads TGTGCCAGCTCCTACGACAGACATCCTAACTATGGCTACACCTTC.

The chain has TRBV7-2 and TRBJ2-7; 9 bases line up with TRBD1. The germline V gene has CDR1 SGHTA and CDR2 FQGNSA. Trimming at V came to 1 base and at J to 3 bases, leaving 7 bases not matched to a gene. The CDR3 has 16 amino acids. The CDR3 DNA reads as TGTGCCAGCAGCTTAGAAGGGACAGGGCGCAGCTACGAGCAGTACTTC. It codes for CASSLEGTGRSYEQYF.

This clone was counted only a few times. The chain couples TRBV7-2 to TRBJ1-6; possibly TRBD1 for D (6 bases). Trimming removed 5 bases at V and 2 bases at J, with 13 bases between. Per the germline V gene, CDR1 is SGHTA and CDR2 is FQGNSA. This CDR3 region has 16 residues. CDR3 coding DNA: TGTGCCAGCAGCCAAAGGACAGCAGCCTATAATTCACCCCTCCACTTT. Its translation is CASSQRTAAYNSPLHF.

The CDR3 sequence is CASSPLRRQNYGYTF. CDR3 bases: TGTGCCAGCAGCCCCCTTCGGCGGCAGAACTATGGCTACACCTTC. The chain combines TRBV7-6 with TRBJ1-2, with no clear D. V was trimmed by 5 bases and J by 2 bases, leaving 15 bases between them. Per germline, CDR1 SGHVS and CDR2 FNYEAQ. The CDR3 has 15 amino acids.

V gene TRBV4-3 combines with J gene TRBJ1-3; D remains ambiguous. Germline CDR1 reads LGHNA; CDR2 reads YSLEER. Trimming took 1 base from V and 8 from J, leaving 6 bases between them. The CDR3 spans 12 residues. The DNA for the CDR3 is TGCGCCAGCAGCCAAGTAAGAGACACCATATATTTT. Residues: CASSQVRDTIYF.

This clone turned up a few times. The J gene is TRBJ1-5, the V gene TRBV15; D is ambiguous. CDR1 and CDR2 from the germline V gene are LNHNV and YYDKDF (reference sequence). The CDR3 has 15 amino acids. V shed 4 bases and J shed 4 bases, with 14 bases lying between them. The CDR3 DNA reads TGTGCCACCAGCATCGAGTTTGAGGGTAATCAGCCCCAGCATTTT. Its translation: CATSIEFEGNQPQHF.

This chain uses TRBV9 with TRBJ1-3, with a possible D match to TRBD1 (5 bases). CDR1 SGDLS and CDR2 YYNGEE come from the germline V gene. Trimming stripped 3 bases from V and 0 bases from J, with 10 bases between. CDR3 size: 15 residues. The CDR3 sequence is CASSAGLSSGNTIYF. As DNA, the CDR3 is TGTGCCAGCAGCGCGGGACTTTCCTCTGGAAACACCATATATTTT.

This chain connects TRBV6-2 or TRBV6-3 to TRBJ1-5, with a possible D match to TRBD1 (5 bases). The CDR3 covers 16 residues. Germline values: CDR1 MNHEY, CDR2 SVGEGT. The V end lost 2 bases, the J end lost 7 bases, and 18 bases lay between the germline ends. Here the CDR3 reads CASSYPTVRDGQPQHF. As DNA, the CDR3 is TGTGCCAGCAGTTACCCTACAGTCAGGGATGGGCAGCCCCAGCATTTT.

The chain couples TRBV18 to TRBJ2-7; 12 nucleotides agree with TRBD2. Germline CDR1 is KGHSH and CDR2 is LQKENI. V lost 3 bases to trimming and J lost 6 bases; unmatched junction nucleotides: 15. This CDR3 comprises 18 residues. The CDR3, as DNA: TGTGCCAGCTCACCCCCTTGGGCCCGGCCGGGACTAGCGGGCGAGCAGTACTTC. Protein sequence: CASSPPWARPGLAGEQYF. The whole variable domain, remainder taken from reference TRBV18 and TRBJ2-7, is NAGVMQNPRHLVRRRGQEARLRCSPMKGHSHVYWYRQLPEEGLKFMVYLQKENIIDESGMPKERFSAEFPKEGPSILRIQQVVRGDSAAYFCASSPPWARPGLAGEQYFGPGTRLTVT.

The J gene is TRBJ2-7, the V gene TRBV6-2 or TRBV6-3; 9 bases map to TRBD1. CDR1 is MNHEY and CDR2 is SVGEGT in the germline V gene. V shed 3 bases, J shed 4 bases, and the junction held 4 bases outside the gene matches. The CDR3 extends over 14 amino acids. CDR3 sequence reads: CASSYSTGGYEQYF. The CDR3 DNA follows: TGTGCCAGCAGTTATTCGACAGGGGGATACGAGCAGTACTTC.

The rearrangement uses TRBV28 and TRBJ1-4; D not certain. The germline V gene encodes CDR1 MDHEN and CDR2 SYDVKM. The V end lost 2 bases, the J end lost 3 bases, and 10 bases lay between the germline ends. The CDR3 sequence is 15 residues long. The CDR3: CASSLRGRANEKLFF. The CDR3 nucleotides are TGTGCCAGCAGTTTAAGAGGGAGGGCTAATGAAAAACTGTTTTTT.

CDR3 DNA: TGTGCCAGCAGCAGTCAGGACAGGGTCTACGAGCAGTACTTC. This encodes CASSSQDRVYEQYF. The chain combines TRBV7-9 with TRBJ2-7; the match to TRBD1 covers 8 bases. With 5 bases clipped from V and 3 bases from J, the junction kept 6 bases outside the gene matches. This CDR3 is built from 14 residues. Germline V gives CDR1 SEHNR, CDR2 FQNEAQ (reference sequence).

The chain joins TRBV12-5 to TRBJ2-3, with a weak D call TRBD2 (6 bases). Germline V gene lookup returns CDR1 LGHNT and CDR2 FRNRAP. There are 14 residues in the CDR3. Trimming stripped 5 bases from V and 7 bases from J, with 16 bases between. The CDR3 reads CASGESGTGYTQYF. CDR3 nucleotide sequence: TGTGCTAGTGGTGAGTCCGGGACTGGATATACGCAGTATTTT.

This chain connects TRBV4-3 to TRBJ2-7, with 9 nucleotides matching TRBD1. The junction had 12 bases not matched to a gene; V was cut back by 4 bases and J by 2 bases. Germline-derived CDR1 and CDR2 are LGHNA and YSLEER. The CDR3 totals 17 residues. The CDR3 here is CASSRGTGTGTTYEQYF. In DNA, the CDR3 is TGCGCCAGCAGCCGCGGCACCGGGACAGGGACCACCTACGAGCAGTACTTC.

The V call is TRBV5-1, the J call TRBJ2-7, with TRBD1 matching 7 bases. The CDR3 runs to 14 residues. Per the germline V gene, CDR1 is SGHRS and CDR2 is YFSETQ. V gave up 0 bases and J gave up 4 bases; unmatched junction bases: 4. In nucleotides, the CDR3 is TGCGCCAGCAGCTTGGGGGCAGGGGGTTACGAGCAGTACTTC. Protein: CASSLGAGGYEQYF.

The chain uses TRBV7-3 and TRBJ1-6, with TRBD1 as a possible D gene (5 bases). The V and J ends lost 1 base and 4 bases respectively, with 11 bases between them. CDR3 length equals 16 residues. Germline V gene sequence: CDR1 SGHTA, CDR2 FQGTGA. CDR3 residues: CASSLMGRGYNSPLHF. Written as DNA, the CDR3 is TGTGCCAGCAGCTTAATGGGGCGGGGGTATAATTCACCCCTCCACTTT.

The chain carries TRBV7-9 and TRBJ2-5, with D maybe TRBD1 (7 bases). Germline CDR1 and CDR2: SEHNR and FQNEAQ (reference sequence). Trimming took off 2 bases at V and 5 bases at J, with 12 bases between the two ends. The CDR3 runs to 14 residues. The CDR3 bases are TGTGCCAGCAGCTTAAGCAGGGGGGTTGAGACCCAGTACTTC. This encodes CASSLSRGVETQYF.

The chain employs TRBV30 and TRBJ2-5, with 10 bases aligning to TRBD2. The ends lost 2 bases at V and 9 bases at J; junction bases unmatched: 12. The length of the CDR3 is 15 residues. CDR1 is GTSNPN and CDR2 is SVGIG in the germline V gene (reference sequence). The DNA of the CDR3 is TGTGCCTGGAGTAAAATAGCGGGGGGAAAATGGGCCCAGTACTTC. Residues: CAWSKIAGGKWAQYF. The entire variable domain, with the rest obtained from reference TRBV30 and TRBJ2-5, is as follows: SQTIHQWPATLVQPVGSPLSLECTVEGTSNPNLYWYRQAAGRGLQLLFYSVGIGQISSEVPQNLSASRPQDRQFILSSKKLLLSDSGFYLCAWSKIAGGKWAQYFGPGTRLLVL.

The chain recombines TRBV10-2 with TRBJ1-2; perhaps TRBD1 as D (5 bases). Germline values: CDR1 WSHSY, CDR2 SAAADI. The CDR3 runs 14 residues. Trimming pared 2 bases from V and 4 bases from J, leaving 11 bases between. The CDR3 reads CASSEAQGSYGYTF. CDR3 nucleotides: TGCGCCAGCAGTGAGGCCCAGGGTAGCTATGGCTACACCTTC.

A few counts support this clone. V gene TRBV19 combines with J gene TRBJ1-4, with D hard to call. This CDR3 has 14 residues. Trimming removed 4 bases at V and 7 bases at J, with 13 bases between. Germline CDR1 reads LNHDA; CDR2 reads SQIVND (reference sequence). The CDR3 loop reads CASSTGNQAEKLFF. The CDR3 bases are TGTGCCAGTAGTACCGGGAACCAGGCTGAAAAACTGTTTTTT.

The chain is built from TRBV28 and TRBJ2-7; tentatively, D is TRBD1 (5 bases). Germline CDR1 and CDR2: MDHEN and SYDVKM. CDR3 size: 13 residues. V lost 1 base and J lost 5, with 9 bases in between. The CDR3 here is CASSLSHRNEQYF. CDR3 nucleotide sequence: TGTGCCAGCAGTTTATCCCACAGGAACGAGCAGTACTTC. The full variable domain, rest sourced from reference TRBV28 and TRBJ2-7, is DVKVTQSSRYLVKRTGEKVFLECVQDMDHENMFWYRQDPGLGLRLIYFSYDVKMKEKGDIPEGYSVSREKKERFSLILESASTNQTSMYLCASSLSHRNEQYFGPGTRLTVT.

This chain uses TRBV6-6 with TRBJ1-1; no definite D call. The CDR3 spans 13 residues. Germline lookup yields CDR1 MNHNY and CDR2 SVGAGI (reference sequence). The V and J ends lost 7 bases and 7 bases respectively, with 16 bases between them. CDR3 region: CASTQWAYSEAFF. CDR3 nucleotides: TGTGCCAGCACCCAATGGGCTTACAGTGAAGCTTTCTTT.